The TCR beta chain under discussion was sequenced for a study of Ad26.COV2.S vaccination and SARS-CoV-2 variants. Of note for this clone: Its cognate antigen is unknown.

Treatment in this sample: roughly 20 received Ad26.COV2.S at low or high dose, single or two shots; 5 received placebo; per-sample allocation not given. Sampling was done on day 63 after the first vaccine or placebo injection. Within Boston, the person who donated was an adult of 18-55 years. Study-level points and caveats: Vaccine recipients showed a spike-specific TCR breadth that was higher than in placebo recipients.

The method was immunoSEQ multiplex PCR; TCRdb's version includes in-frame clones alone and lacks a portion of them. Found here are hundreds of thousands of clones, about 87% of them singletons; the top ten hold around 6.4%. The sequencing here drew on peripheral blood, taken in a trial of Ad26.COV2.S vaccine versus placebo. The receptor was derived from a person between 18 and 65 years old who received the Ad26.COV2.S COVID-19 vaccine or a placebo.

In DNA, the CDR3 is TGTGCCAGTAGTATGGACAGGGGGCGCACAGGGGCCAACGTCCTGACTTTC. This translates into CASSMDRGRTGANVLTF. This sequence joins TRBV19 and TRBJ2-6; 11 bases align to TRBD1. Germline values: CDR1 LNHDA, CDR2 SQIVND (reference sequence). After removal of 3 bases from V and 4 bases from J, the junction contained 5 bases not matched to a gene. CDR3 length: 17 amino acids.